The 25 T cell receptor beta chains below come from one sample, sequenced in a study of CD8 T cells in ankylosing spondylitis. TCRdb reanalysed the 5' RACE reads using MiXCR and keeps one entry per CDR3 protein. The sample contains about 250,000 distinct CDR3 sequences, 18% of which appear only once. The material sequenced was blood, either unsorted or a sorted T cell fraction (not recorded which). The source of these receptors is a male donor with ankylosing spondylitis or in good health (not recorded which).

This clonotype was seen a handful of times. The CDR3, as DNA: TGCGCCAGCAGCCAACCCTCGGACGGGGGGGTCGAGCAGTACTTC. Its protein is CASSQPSDGGVEQYF. V usage is TRBV4-1 and J usage is TRBJ2-7; 8 bases fit TRBD2. The CDR3 has 15 residues. CDR1 and CDR2 from the germline V gene are MGHRA and YSYEKL. V lost 2 bases to trimming and J lost 6 bases; unmatched junction nucleotides: 9.

This clonotype appeared many times. The CDR3 DNA sequence: TGTGCCAGCAGTTTATCTAGCTATCGGAATGAGCAGTTCTTC. This gives the protein CASSLSSYRNEQFF. The rearrangement links TRBV27 to TRBJ2-1; D gene uncertain. The germline CDR1 and CDR2 sequences are MNHEY and SMNVEV (reference sequence). The CDR3 totals 14 residues. Deletions cut 0 bases from V and 7 bases from J, with 10 bases between.

This clonotype was counted between two and nine times. This chain joins TRBV29-1 and TRBJ2-1; TRBD1 agrees at 10 bases. With V trimmed by 0 bases and J by 2 bases, 7 bases remained unmatched. CDR1 SQVTM and CDR2 ANQGSEA come from the germline V gene. CDR3 length: 17 amino acids. The CDR3 spells CSVEDPDRGWTYNEQFF. The CDR3 DNA is TGCAGCGTTGAAGATCCGGACAGGGGGTGGACCTACAATGAGCAGTTCTTC.

Written as DNA, the CDR3 is TGCGCCAGCAGCCAAGACCGGCCAGACCTAGCGGTGCGGGGGTCCTACAATGAGCAGTTCTTC. This codes for CASSQDRPDLAVRGSYNEQFF. The rearrangement joins TRBV4-1 to TRBJ2-1; 7 bases fit TRBD2. Germline trimming cut 0 bases from V and 1 base from J; bases unmatched to any gene: 18. Germline V gene sequence: CDR1 MGHRA, CDR2 YSYEKL. This CDR3 comprises 21 residues.

The CDR3 here is CASSNHNCGLAGVDEQFF. In nucleotides, the CDR3 is TGTGCCAGCAGCAATCATAATTGCGGGCTAGCGGGAGTGGATGAGCAGTTCTTC. This chain joins TRBV21-1 and TRBJ2-1; TRBD2, the table's D call, lacks a check against the DNA. TRBV21-1 is listed as a pseudogene. CDR3 length equals 18 residues.

This sequence joins TRBV7-9 and TRBJ2-5; D not resolved. This CDR3 has 15 amino acids. Germline-derived CDR1 and CDR2 are SEHNR and FQNEAQ (reference sequence). Trimming pared 2 bases from V and 4 bases from J, leaving 14 bases between. As DNA, the CDR3 is TGTGCCAGCAGCTTACCGTCACCATGGGCAGAGACCCAGTACTTC. It codes for CASSLPSPWAETQYF.

The chain recombines TRBV4-3 with TRBJ1-1; TRBD1 agrees at 8 bases. This CDR3 spans 17 amino acids. From germline, CDR1 is LGHNA and CDR2 YSLEER. J gave up 0 bases and V 1 base, and 7 bases lay outside the gene matches. CDR3 nucleotide sequence: TGCGCCAGCAGCCAAGGGAACAGGGGGGCCATGAACACTGAAGCTTTCTTT. Residues: CASSQGNRGAMNTEAFF.

The chain carries TRBV6-4 and TRBJ2-5; 7 bases are shared with TRBD1. The CDR3 sequence is 13 residues long. J gave up 5 bases and V 7 bases, and 7 bases lay outside the gene matches. In germline, CDR1 is MRHNA, CDR2 SNTAGT. CDR3 nucleotide sequence: TGTGCCAGCATTCCGGGACAGTTTGAGACCCAGTACTTC. It translates to CASIPGQFETQYF.

In its sample, this clonotype was seen many times. This chain uses TRBV11-2 with TRBJ2-7, with D perhaps matching TRBD1 (5 bases). The CDR3 has 14 amino acids. Trimming shortened V by 5 bases and J by 0 bases, and 11 bases separated the two germline ends. CDR1 and CDR2 from the germline V gene are SGHAT and FQNNGV. CDR3: CASSLTGYSYEQYF. CDR3 sequence (DNA): TGTGCCAGCAGCCTTACAGGATACTCCTACGAGCAGTACTTC. Complete variable domain (other parts from reference TRBV11-2 and TRBJ2-7): EAGVAQSPRYKIIEKRQSVAFWCNPISGHATLYWYQQILGQGPKLLIQFQNNGVVDDSQLPKDRFSAERLKGVDSTLKIQPAKLEDSAVYLCASSLTGYSYEQYFGPGTRLTVT.

V usage is TRBV15 and J usage is TRBJ2-3; tentative D call: TRBD1 (6 bases). This CDR3 is built from 17 residues. Germline CDR1 and CDR2: LNHNV and YYDKDF (reference sequence). Trimming shortened V by 0 bases and J by 2 bases, and 15 bases separated the two germline ends. DNA of the CDR3: TGTGCCACCAGCAGAGATTACGCGGACAGATACACAGATACGCAGTATTTT. This translates into CATSRDYADRYTDTQYF.

This clonotype was detected a few times. The chain carries TRBV7-9 and TRBJ2-7; D remains ambiguous. Germline assignment: CDR1 SEHNR and CDR2 FQNEAQ (reference sequence). The CDR3 contains 14 residues. The V gene lost 1 base and the J gene lost 3 bases, with 10 bases spanning the gap. The CDR3 DNA is TGTGCCAGCAGCTTAGAATACAGCCTCTACGAGCAGTACTTC. It yields the protein CASSLEYSLYEQYF. The full variable domain, rest sourced from reference TRBV7-9 and TRBJ2-7, is DTGVSQNPRHKITKRGQNVTFRCDPISEHNRLYWYRQTLGQGPEFLTYFQNEAQLEKSRLLSDRFSAERPKGSFSTLEIQRTEQGDSAMYLCASSLEYSLYEQYFGPGTRLTVT.

This clonotype was counted only a few times. The V gene is TRBV5-6, the J gene TRBJ2-5; 9 positions match TRBD1. CDR1 SGHDT and CDR2 YYEEEE come from the germline V gene. V lost 6 bases, J lost 5 bases, and 8 bases stayed unmatched. The CDR3 is 14 residues long. As DNA, the CDR3 is TGTGCCAGCAACGGACAGGGGTTTTTCGAGACCCAGTACTTC. This translates into CASNGQGFFETQYF.

The V and J genes are TRBV12-3 or TRBV12-4 and TRBJ2-7, with 15 bases identical to TRBD2. This CDR3 contains 16 residues. The trim removed 6 bases at V and 2 bases at J, leaving 5 bases unmatched. The CDR3 loop reads CASRGLAGGQAYEQYF. The DNA of the CDR3 is TGTGCCAGCAGAGGACTAGCGGGAGGGCAGGCCTACGAGCAGTACTTC.

The chain links TRBV12-3 or TRBV12-4 to TRBJ2-7; TRBD1 is a possible D gene (5 bases). This CDR3 is 14 amino acids long. Trimming shortened V by 4 bases and J by 3 bases, and 13 bases separated the two germline ends. CDR3 in amino acids: CASSSAQGGYEQYF. The CDR3 DNA reads TGTGCCAGCAGTTCGGCGCAGGGTGGCTACGAGCAGTACTTC.

The V and J genes are TRBV4-1 and TRBJ2-5, with 9 bases fitting TRBD1. CDR1 is MGHRA and CDR2 is YSYEKL in the germline V gene. This CDR3 spans 18 amino acids. V lost 3 bases, J lost 0 bases, and 11 bases stayed unmatched. The CDR3 loop is CASSHINRGPAHQETQYF. The CDR3 bases are TGCGCCAGCAGCCACATAAACAGGGGGCCAGCCCACCAAGAGACCCAGTACTTC.

V gene TRBV27 combines with J gene TRBJ2-1; D gene ambiguous. The CDR3 extends over 14 amino acids. Germline CDR1 reads MNHEY; CDR2 reads SMNVEV (reference sequence). V was trimmed by 5 bases and J by 1 base, leaving 9 bases between them. The CDR3 nucleotides are TGTGCCAGCAGTCACGAAAATTCCTACAATGAGCAGTTCTTC. Encoded protein: CASSHENSYNEQFF.

This clonotype was recorded a few times. The chain has TRBV7-6 and TRBJ2-3; 8 bases are a match to TRBD2. The germline CDR1 and CDR2 sequences are SGHVS and FNYEAQ. The junction had 17 bases not matched to a gene; V was cut back by 0 bases and J by 3 bases. The CDR3 is 20 residues long. The CDR3 region is CASSLAPLAGGGRGTDTQYF. For the CDR3, the DNA is TGTGCCAGCAGCTTAGCCCCTCTAGCGGGCGGGGGTCGTGGTACAGATACGCAGTATTTT.

This clonotype has a handful of counts. The J gene is TRBJ2-7, the V gene TRBV12-3 or TRBV12-4; the match to TRBD1 covers 7 bases. V lost 5 bases and J lost 3; bases outside the gene matches: 4. The CDR3 contains 13 residues. The DNA for the CDR3 is TGTGCCAGCAGTACAGGGGCGGTCTACGAGCAGTACTTC. Translation: CASSTGAVYEQYF.

The chain uses TRBV6-1 and TRBJ2-5, with TRBD1 matching over 8 bases. The CDR3 totals 13 residues. Trimming removed 8 bases from V and 5 bases from J; junction bases left unmatched: 7. Germline CDR1 and CDR2: MNHNS and SASEGT. The chain's CDR3 is CASYSGGAETQYF. As DNA, the CDR3 is TGTGCCAGCTATTCAGGGGGCGCGGAGACCCAGTACTTC.

This sequence joins TRBV5-8 and TRBJ2-7; 7 nucleotides match TRBD2. J gave up 2 bases and V 0 bases, and 8 bases lay outside the gene matches. There are 16 residues in the CDR3. Germline V CDR1 and CDR2: SGHTS, YDEGEE. This CDR3 is CASSLVPGLRTYEQYF. The CDR3, as DNA: TGTGCCAGCAGCTTGGTTCCGGGACTACGGACCTACGAGCAGTACTTC.

This clonotype has a count of ten or more. V gene TRBV6-1 combines with J gene TRBJ1-3; D unresolved. This CDR3 comprises 14 residues. Looked up from germline, CDR1 is MNHNS and CDR2 is SASEGT. The ends were cut back, 6 bases at V and 2 bases at J, with 11 bases in the middle. CDR3 in DNA: TGTGCCAGCAGCCCCGTCCGAACTGGAAACACCATATATTTT. This translates into CASSPVRTGNTIYF.

At least ten counts were recorded for this clonotype. The J gene is TRBJ2-3, the V gene TRBV12-3 or TRBV12-4, with D maybe TRBD2 (6 bases). V was shortened by 7 bases and J by 2 bases, with 19 bases between the two germline ends. The CDR3 runs to 16 residues. As DNA, the CDR3 is TGTGCCAGCAATCCACTAGGGAGGCTGGTCACAGATACGCAGTATTTT. Its translation: CASNPLGRLVTDTQYF.

This chain joins TRBV7-8 and TRBJ2-3; 7 bases agree with TRBD2. The length of the CDR3 is 14 residues. After removal of 1 base from V and 9 bases from J, the junction contained 7 bases not matched to a gene. CDR1 is SGHVS, CDR2 FQNEAQ, per germline. This chain's CDR3 is CASSLVAGERTQYF. CDR3 sequence (DNA): TGTGCCAGCAGCTTAGTTGCGGGAGAGCGCACGCAGTATTTT.

This clonotype showed up just a few times. V and J are TRBV19 and TRBJ2-1; TRBD1 or TRBD2 may be the D gene (5 bases each). The CDR3 has 14 amino acids. V lost 3 bases and J 9 bases, leaving 15 bases between the germline ends. Germline CDR1 LNHDA, CDR2 SQIVND (reference sequence). The CDR3 protein is CASSIERGHGEQFF. DNA of the CDR3: TGTGCCAGTAGTATCGAGAGGGGCCACGGTGAGCAGTTCTTC.

The V call is TRBV10-3, the J call TRBJ2-1; the match to TRBD2 covers 9 bases. Germline CDR1 is ENHRY and CDR2 is SYGVKD. Unmatched junction bases numbered 12, after V lost 4 bases and J lost 5 bases. The CDR3 runs 17 residues. CDR3 DNA sequence: TGTGCCATCAGTGTTGAGCCGGGACTAGCTATAAACAATGAGCAGTTCTTC. Protein product: CAISVEPGLAINNEQFF.